The rows below give T cell receptor beta chains drawn from one sample of a study of T-cell memory formation after mild COVID-19. TCRdb analysed the 5' RACE reads with MiXCR anew, one entry per CDR3 protein. The data show 100,000 to 150,000 distinct CDR3 sequences, with about a sixth seen just once and over 4% held by the top ten. Sequencing used PBMCs or a T cell subset sorted from them (not recorded which). The receptors derive from a man younger than 30 who had mild COVID-19 (a few samples of this study predate the infection). Cell type and time point are not known. Both conserved end residues are part of each CDR3. The size of a clone is reported for some rows only, either as once, few or many, or as a class for expanded clones.

j_call v_call clone_size cdr3_length cdr3_aa
TRBJ1-3 TRBV18 few 13 CASSPDLGNTIYF
TRBJ2-3 TRBV9 . 14 CASSVDWSTDTQYF
TRBJ2-2 TRBV5-1 few 17 CASTPFNGQGSTGELFF
TRBJ1-2 TRBV10-3 . 13 CAISEGQGNGYTF
TRBJ2-5 TRBV5-1 many 16 CASSSPDSLLGETQYF
TRBJ2-6 TRBV6-5 few 16 CASSWASGSGANVLTF
TRBJ1-5 TRBV7-2 few 14 CASSLVSLGSPQHF
TRBJ2-3 TRBV7-3 few 16 CASSPKGGGGTDTQYF
TRBJ1-4 TRBV24-1 . 13 CATSASGNEKLFF
TRBJ2-5 TRBV10-3 . 15 CAISDRLAGEVTQYF
TRBJ2-7 TRBV6-5 . 14 CASSYTRQFYEQYF
TRBJ1-1 TRBV6-5 . 13 CASSYKGYTEAFF
TRBJ1-1 TRBV20-1 . 15 CSAPAGRTSSTEAFF
TRBJ2-1 TRBV24-1 few 14 CATSDLSGHNEQFF
TRBJ2-1 TRBV5-4 few 16 CASASGGASSYNEQFF
TRBJ2-2 TRBV12-5 . 12 CASGFLSGELFF
TRBJ2-1 TRBV20-1 . 16 CSARDPGTSRYNEQFF
TRBJ1-2 TRBV14 . 13 CASSDRGNYGYTF
TRBJ1-2 TRBV3-1 . 14 CASSQWTALEGYTF
TRBJ1-1 TRBV7-6 . 19 CASSLVRGVPGSPNTEAFF
TRBJ2-3 TRBV9 few 14 CASSALNQADTQYF
TRBJ1-2 TRBV7-2 . 15 CASSLGSGGLYGYTF
TRBJ2-7 TRBV6-2/TRBV6-3 . 14 CASSYAWNSYEQYF
TRBJ2-3 TRBV10-3 . 14 CAISEVAAQDTQYF
TRBJ2-3 TRBV12-3/TRBV12-4 many 14 CASTPDSSTDTQYF
TRBJ1-2 TRBV7-2 few 14 CASSLRRQNYGYTF
TRBJ1-2 TRBV18 . 15 CASSSSKQGDYGYTF
TRBJ2-3 TRBV12-5 . 14 CASAPDGAFDTQYF
TRBJ2-6 TRBV7-6 . 15 CASSLVTSGANVLTF
TRBJ1-1 TRBV5-1 . 17 CASSLASPGIMNTEAFF
TRBJ2-3 TRBV5-1 . 12 CASVGDTDTQYF